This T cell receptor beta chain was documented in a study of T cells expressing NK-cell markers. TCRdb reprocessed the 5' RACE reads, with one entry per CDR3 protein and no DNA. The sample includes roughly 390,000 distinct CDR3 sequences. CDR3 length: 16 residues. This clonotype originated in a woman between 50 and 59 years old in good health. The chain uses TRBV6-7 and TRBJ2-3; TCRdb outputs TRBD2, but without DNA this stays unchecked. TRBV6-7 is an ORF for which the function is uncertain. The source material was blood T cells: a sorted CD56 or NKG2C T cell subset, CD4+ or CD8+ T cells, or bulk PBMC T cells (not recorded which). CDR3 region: CASSRRGLASTDTQYF.